These T cell receptor beta chains were read from a single sample in a study of cytomegalovirus exposure and HLA in healthy donors. Method: immunoSEQ multiplex PCR; TCRdb's copy keeps in-frame clones and lacks some. The repertoire includes around 190,000 clones, around nine tenths of them detected once, and around 0.31% sits in the top ten. Sequenced: PBMCs. Receptors originate from a woman aged 30 to 39 in good health and CMV-seronegative. Each CDR3 is given with its conserved first and last residue. A D gene is named only where the DNA matches it firmly. For some rows the clone size is stated as once, few or many, or as a class when expanded; others skip it.

abundance	j_gene	d_gene	v_gene	CDR3aa	CDR3nt
-	TRBJ2-1	TRBD2	TRBV10-3	CAISETSGGGNEQFF	TGTGCCATCAGTGAGACTAGCGGGGGGGGCAATGAGCAGTTCTTC
once	TRBJ2-1	TRBD2	TRBV19	CASSIGLAGLYNEQFF	TGTGCCAGTAGTATAGGGCTAGCGGGTTTATACAATGAGCAGTTCTTC
-	TRBJ2-1	TRBD2	TRBV7-6	CASSLALAGGLSSYNEQFF	TGTGCCAGCAGCTTAGCGCTAGCGGGAGGCCTTAGCTCCTACAATGAGCAGTTCTTC
-	TRBJ1-2	-	TRBV2	CASSPGSNTYGYTF	TGTGCCAGCAGCCCGGGGAGCAACACCTATGGCTACACCTTC
-	TRBJ2-2	-	TRBV30	CAWSLTATGELFF	TGTGCCTGGAGTTTAACAGCCACCGGGGAGCTGTTTTTT
-	TRBJ1-4	TRBD1	TRBV5-1	CASSTGQSINEKLFF	TGCGCCAGCAGCACGGGACAGAGTATTAATGAAAAACTGTTTTTT
-	TRBJ2-1	TRBD1	TRBV6-5	CASSYDRVPYNEQFF	TGTGCCAGCAGCTATGACAGGGTCCCCTACAATGAGCAGTTCTTC
-	TRBJ2-7	TRBD2	TRBV2	CASRPRTSGTGEQYF	TGTGCCAGCAGACCAAGGACTAGCGGGACCGGCGAGCAGTACTTC
-	TRBJ2-2	-	TRBV7-9	CASRAPNTGELFF	TGTGCCAGCAGGGCTCCGAACACCGGGGAGCTGTTTTTT
once	TRBJ2-3	TRBD2	TRBV28	CASSLGVGGSTDTQYF	TGTGCCAGCAGTTTAGGGGTGGGGGGGAGCACAGATACGCAGTATTTT
-	TRBJ1-2	-	TRBV5-6	CASSLGQGVGYGYTF	TGTGCCAGCAGCTTAGGGCAAGGGGTTGGCTATGGCTACACCTTC